This TCR beta chain originates from a study of T cell changes during pregnancy in multiple sclerosis. Profiled with immunoSEQ multiplex PCR; TCRdb holds only in-frame clones, not every one. In the table there are some 28,000 clones, approximately 88% of which are singletons. The CDR3 is made up of 15 amino acids. The source material was CD8+ T cells from peripheral blood mononuclear cells, sampled before pregnancy. The chain uses TRBV12-2 and TRBJ2-7; the DNA was not compared with TRBD1, the D call given in the table. TRBV12-2 is a known pseudogene. The receptor's source is a female donor with multiple sclerosis, enrolled in a pregnancy study. The CDR3 region has the DNA TGTGCAAGTCGCCGCCGGGACAGGGAGCCCTACGAGCAGTACTTC. Translation gives CASRRRDREPYEQYF.